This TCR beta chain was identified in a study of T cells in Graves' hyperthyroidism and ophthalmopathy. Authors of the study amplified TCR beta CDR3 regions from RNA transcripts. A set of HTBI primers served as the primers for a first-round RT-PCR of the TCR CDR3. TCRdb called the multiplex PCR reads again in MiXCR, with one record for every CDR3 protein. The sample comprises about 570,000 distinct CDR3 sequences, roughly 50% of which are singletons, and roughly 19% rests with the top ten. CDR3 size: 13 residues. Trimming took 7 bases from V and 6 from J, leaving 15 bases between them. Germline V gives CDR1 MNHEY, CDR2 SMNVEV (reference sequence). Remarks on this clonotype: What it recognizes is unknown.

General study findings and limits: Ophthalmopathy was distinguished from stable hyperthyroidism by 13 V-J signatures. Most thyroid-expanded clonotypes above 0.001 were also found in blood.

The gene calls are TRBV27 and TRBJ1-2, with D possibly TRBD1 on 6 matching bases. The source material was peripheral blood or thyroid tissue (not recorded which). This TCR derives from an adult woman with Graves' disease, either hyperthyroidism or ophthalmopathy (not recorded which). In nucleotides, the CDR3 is TGTGCCAGCAACCAGCAGGGGTTCCATGGCTACACCTTC. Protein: CASNQQGFHGYTF.